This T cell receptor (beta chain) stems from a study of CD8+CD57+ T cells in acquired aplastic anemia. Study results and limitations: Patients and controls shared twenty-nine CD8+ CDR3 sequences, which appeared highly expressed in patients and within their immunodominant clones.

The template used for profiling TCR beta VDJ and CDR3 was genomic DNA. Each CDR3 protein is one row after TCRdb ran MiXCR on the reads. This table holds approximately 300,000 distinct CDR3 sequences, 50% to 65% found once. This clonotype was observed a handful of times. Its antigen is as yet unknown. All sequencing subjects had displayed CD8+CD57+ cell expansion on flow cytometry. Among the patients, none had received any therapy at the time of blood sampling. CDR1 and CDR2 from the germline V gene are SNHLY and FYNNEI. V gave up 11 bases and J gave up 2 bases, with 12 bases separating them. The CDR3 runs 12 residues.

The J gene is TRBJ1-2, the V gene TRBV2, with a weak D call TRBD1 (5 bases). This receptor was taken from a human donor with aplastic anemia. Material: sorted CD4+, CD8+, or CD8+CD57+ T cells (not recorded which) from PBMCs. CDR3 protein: CAGGGLNYGYTF. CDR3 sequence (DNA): TGTGCCGGGGGGGGACTCAACTATGGCTACACCTTC.